The 9 T cell receptor beta chains below all came from one sample that was sequenced in a study of blood T cell repertoires in COVID-19. The repertoire was sequenced with immunoSEQ multiplex PCR; TCRdb's copy has only in-frame clones and lacks some. The sample includes over 45,000 clones, over 80% seen only once; the top ten take 10% to 15%. Sequencing was done on a sample of peripheral blood. These receptors originate from a human donor in a cohort sampled during active COVID-19.

The table lists this clone with a few counts. The chain combines TRBV2 with TRBJ1-4; a weak D match, TRBD1 (5 bases). Between the trimmed V and J ends, which lost 2 bases and 7 bases, there was a span of 14 bases. The CDR3 has 15 amino acids. Germline V CDR1 and CDR2: SNHLY, FYNNEI. The CDR3 protein is CASSESGNPGEKLFF. The CDR3 nucleotides read TGTGCCAGCAGTGAATCAGGGAATCCGGGTGAAAAACTGTTTTTT.

This chain links TRBV7-2 with TRBJ1-4; D is perhaps TRBD1 (6 bases). The CDR3 is made up of 17 amino acids. V was shortened by 1 base and J by 5 bases, with 17 bases between the two germline ends. Per the germline V gene, CDR1 is SGHTA and CDR2 is FQGNSA. The CDR3 loop is CASSLGGFGGFNEKLFF. Written as DNA, the CDR3 is TGTGCCAGCAGCTTAGGTGGATTTGGGGGCTTCAATGAAAAACTGTTTTTT.

The genes are TRBV7-8 and TRBJ1-1; D may be TRBD1 (5 bases). The germline CDR1 and CDR2 sequences are SGHVS and FQNEAQ. This CDR3 region has 13 residues. Trimming cost V 1 base and J 8 bases, with 11 bases left between them. The CDR3 here is CASSLGGETEAFF. As DNA, the CDR3 is TGTGCCAGCAGCTTAGGGGGGGAGACGGAAGCTTTCTTT.

The chain has TRBV19 and TRBJ2-5, with TRBD2 identical over 10 bases. The V gene end was trimmed by 4 bases and the J gene end by 2 bases; junction bases not matched to a gene: 4. The length of the CDR3 is 15 residues. The V gene's germline CDR1 is LNHDA and CDR2 SQIVND (reference sequence). The CDR3 reads CASSRTSGEQETQYF. The CDR3 region has the DNA TGTGCCAGTAGTAGAACTAGCGGGGAGCAAGAGACCCAGTACTTC. Drawing the rest from reference TRBV19 and TRBJ2-5, the complete variable domain is DGGITQSPKYLFRKEGQNVTLSCEQNLNHDAMYWYRQDPGQGLRLIYYSQIVNDFQKGDIAEGYSVSREKKESFPLTVTSAQKNPTAFYLCASSRTSGEQETQYFGPGTRLLVL.

The chain couples TRBV25-1 to TRBJ2-1; D call uncertain. This CDR3 contains 16 residues. Germline CDR1 and CDR2: MGHDK and SYGVNS. V lost 1 base and J 2 bases, leaving 12 bases between the germline ends. The CDR3 protein is CASSESQNDPYNEQFF. The CDR3 DNA follows: TGTGCCAGCAGTGAATCGCAGAACGATCCCTACAATGAGCAGTTCTTC.

The chain carries TRBV6-5 and TRBJ2-7, with D possibly matching TRBD1 (5 bases). The germline gives CDR1 MNHEY, CDR2 SVGAGI. Deletions cut 2 bases from V and 6 bases from J, with 11 bases between. The CDR3 covers 13 residues. The CDR3 is CASSYGGAGEQYF. The DNA of the CDR3 is TGTGCCAGCAGTTACGGTGGGGCCGGCGAGCAGTACTTC.

V usage is TRBV24-1 and J usage is TRBJ1-5; 11 bases agree with TRBD1. CDR1 and CDR2 (germline): KGHDR, SFDVKD. CDR3 length equals 18 residues. The junction had 16 bases not matched to a gene; V was cut back by 11 bases and J by 2 bases. For the CDR3, the DNA is TGTGCCAGAAACAATCCGGGACAGGGGGGGGTAGGCAATCAGCCCCAGCATTTT. This translates into CARNNPGQGGVGNQPQHF.

The rearrangement links TRBV7-9 to TRBJ1-1; possible D gene TRBD1, 6 bases. The CDR3 is 15 residues long. The V gene lost 4 bases and the J gene lost 0 bases, with 12 bases spanning the gap. Germline values: CDR1 SEHNR, CDR2 FQNEAQ (reference sequence). The CDR3 DNA sequence: TGTGCCAGCAGCTGGTCGGGGGGCCTGAACACTGAAGCTTTCTTT. It translates to CASSWSGGLNTEAFF.

V usage is TRBV6-6 and J usage is TRBJ1-6, with D perhaps TRBD1 (5 bases). Trimming took 2 bases from V and 9 from J, leaving 11 bases between them. This CDR3 is 14 amino acids long. The V gene's germline CDR1 is MNHNY and CDR2 SVGAGI (reference sequence). CDR3 nucleotide sequence: TGTGCCAGCAGTTACGTCGAAACAGGTTCACCCCTCCACTTT. Translated, it gives CASSYVETGSPLHF.